One TCR beta chain is described in this entry. Its antigen is still unknown. No base quality information exists; no much larger clone differs at one position. These data come from a study of control samples from healthy donors and cancer patients (dated by TCRdb to the early 2020s). The germline V end is reduced by 4 bases and the J end by 1 base; junction bases left unmatched: 3. The CDR3 holds 15 amino acids from the cysteine to the phenylalanine. Only the CDR3 DNA stays, 45 bases, in frame from base 1. Based on the germline V gene, the CDR1 and CDR2 sequences are SGHRS and YFSETQ. Library method: the immunoSEQ multiplex PCR assay. Drawn from immuneACCESS, this table holds only the in-frame rearrangements with V and J called that TCRdb kept. Clones are partly lost; checked studies trace under half to an unresolved V gene and leave the rest unexplained. For this sample the table gives over 100,000 clones, of which around nine tenths were detected only once. The biggest ten clones account for 4% to 5.5% of the sample.

The clonotype originates from a human donor in good health. The donor label of this sample is uncertain. The chain joins TRBV5-1 to TRBJ2-3; 10 nucleotides in the junction match TRBD1. The sequencing sample was made of blood. The CDR3 has the sequence CASSRGTGGTDTQYF. The DNA reads TGCGCCAGCAGCCGAGGGACAGGGGGCACAGATACGCAGTATTTT. With the rest looked up from the reference TRBV5-1 and TRBJ2-3 genes rather than sequenced, the full variable domain is KAGVTQTPRYLIKTRGQQVTLSCSPISGHRSVSWYQQTPGQGLQFLFEYFSETQRNKGNFPGRFSGRQFSNSRSEMNVSTLELGDSALYLCASSRGTGGTDTQYFGPGTRLTVL.